Listed here are 16 T cell receptor beta chains from one sample, sequenced in a study of blood T cell repertoires in COVID-19. Here immunoSEQ multiplex PCR was the method, and the copy in TCRdb shows in-frame clones only, minus some. Here the sample spans fewer than 110,000 clones, around 90% being singletons. The material sequenced was peripheral blood. The origin of the receptors is a man in his forties or fifties with active or convalescent COVID-19.

The chain uses TRBV15 and TRBJ1-5, with 10 bases aligning to TRBD1. Germline V gene data show CDR1 as LNHNV and CDR2 as YYDKDF (reference sequence). There are 17 residues in the CDR3. Trimming removed 1 base from V and 6 bases from J; junction bases left unmatched: 9. CDR3 sequence: CATSRGLDRGRLQPQHF. CDR3 in DNA: TGTGCCACCAGCAGAGGCCTAGACAGGGGGCGGCTTCAGCCCCAGCATTTT.

Comment on this clone: The same CDR3 arises from other DNA sequences in this sample as well. The V and J genes are TRBV28 and TRBJ1-3, with D tentatively TRBD1 (6 bases). The V and J ends lost 6 bases and 4 bases respectively, with 10 bases between them. CDR1 is MDHEN and CDR2 is SYDVKM in the germline V gene. The CDR3 runs to 13 residues. The chain's CDR3 is CASSSGTGNTIYF. The CDR3 region has the DNA TGTGCCAGCAGCTCCGGGACAGGAAACACCATATATTTT. The entire variable domain, with the rest obtained from reference TRBV28 and TRBJ1-3, is as follows: DVKVTQSSRYLVKRTGEKVFLECVQDMDHENMFWYRQDPGLGLRLIYFSYDVKMKEKGDIPEGYSVSREKKERFSLILESASTNQTSMYLCASSSGTGNTIYFGEGSWLTVV.

The chain joins TRBV24-1 to TRBJ1-1, with D tentatively TRBD1 (6 bases). Germline values: CDR1 KGHDR, CDR2 SFDVKD. Between the trimmed V and J ends, which lost 4 bases and 1 base, there was a span of 12 bases. The CDR3 contains 15 residues. The CDR3 DNA is TGTGCCACCAGTGACCCAGGGGATGCGAACACTGAAGCTTTCTTT. Protein sequence: CATSDPGDANTEAFF.

V is TRBV7-3 and J is TRBJ2-3; a possible D gene is TRBD2 (6 bases). CDR1 and CDR2 from the germline V gene are SGHTA and FQGTGA. Trimming pared 1 base from V and 2 bases from J, leaving 10 bases between. The CDR3 sequence is 15 residues long. Here the CDR3 reads CASSLMGLTTDTQYF. In DNA, the CDR3 is TGTGCCAGCAGCTTAATGGGACTTACCACAGATACGCAGTATTTT.

The V and J genes are TRBV7-2 and TRBJ1-5; maybe TRBD1 (6 bases). Germline loops: CDR1 SGHTA, CDR2 FQGNSA. This CDR3 is built from 15 residues. Trimming left V 1 base short and J 4 bases short, with 11 bases between. DNA of the CDR3: TGTGCCAGCAGCTTAGTGCCGCAGGGGAATCAGCCCCAGCATTTT. Encoded protein: CASSLVPQGNQPQHF.

The DNA of the CDR3 is TGTGCCACTAACCGGGACAGTGTTTCACATGAGCAGTTCTTC. Its protein is CATNRDSVSHEQFF. The chain uses TRBV25-1 and TRBJ2-1; 7 nucleotides agree with TRBD1. The CDR3 spans 14 residues. Germline CDR1 and CDR2: MGHDK and SYGVNS. The ends lost 10 bases at V and 8 bases at J; junction bases unmatched: 14.

J is TRBJ1-5 and V is TRBV11-2; D is perhaps TRBD1 (6 bases). The CDR3 runs to 13 residues. V was pared by 5 bases and J by 6 bases, with 11 bases between. Germline CDR1 reads SGHAT; CDR2 reads FQNNGV. As DNA, the CDR3 is TGTGCCAGCAGCCAAAGAGGGGGTCAGCCCCAGCATTTT. Its translation is CASSQRGGQPQHF. Filled out from reference TRBV11-2 and TRBJ1-5, the complete variable domain reads EAGVAQSPRYKIIEKRQSVAFWCNPISGHATLYWYQQILGQGPKLLIQFQNNGVVDDSQLPKDRFSAERLKGVDSTLKIQPAKLEDSAVYLCASSQRGGQPQHFGDGTRLSIL.

The rearrangement uses TRBV6-6 and TRBJ1-3; tentatively, D is TRBD1 (5 bases). This CDR3 contains 15 residues. CDR1 and CDR2 from the germline V gene are MNHNY and SVGAGI (reference sequence). Trimming removed 2 bases at V and 4 bases at J, with 12 bases between. The CDR3 protein is CASSYVGGSGNTIYF. CDR3 coding DNA: TGTGCCAGCAGTTACGTCGGGGGATCGGGAAACACCATATATTTT.

This clone has a single count. This chain uses TRBV6-2 or TRBV6-3 with TRBJ2-2, with TRBD1 as a possible D gene (5 bases). V shed 5 bases and J shed 1 base, with 5 bases lying between them. This CDR3 is built from 13 residues. Germline CDR1 reads MNHEY; CDR2 reads SVGEGT. CDR3 sequence: CASSRGNTGELFF. The DNA for the CDR3 is TGTGCCAGCAGTAGGGGGAACACCGGGGAGCTGTTTTTT.

The V and J genes are TRBV11-2 and TRBJ2-7, with D perhaps matching TRBD1 (6 bases). The germline V gene encodes CDR1 SGHAT and CDR2 FQNNGV. The V and J ends lost 4 bases and 6 bases respectively, with 19 bases between them. The CDR3 loop spans 15 amino acids. The CDR3 loop is CASSSRQENFGEQYF. In DNA form, the CDR3 reads TGTGCCAGCAGCTCCCGACAGGAGAATTTCGGCGAGCAGTACTTC.

This sequence joins TRBV7-2 and TRBJ1-2; 7 nucleotides align to TRBD1. Germline V gene data show CDR1 as SGHTA and CDR2 as FQGNSA. With 8 bases clipped from V and 5 bases from J, the junction kept 14 bases outside the gene matches. CDR3 length equals 15 residues. The CDR3 DNA follows: TGTGCCAGCTCCGCAACCGGGCAGGGGGGATATGGCTACACCTTC. It codes for CASSATGQGGYGYTF.

J is TRBJ2-1 and V is TRBV6-5; TRBD2 aligns across 10 bases. V trimming: 5 bases; J trimming: 3 bases; junction bases outside the gene matches: 4. The CDR3 spans 15 residues. Germline CDR1 reads MNHEY; CDR2 reads SVGAGI. The CDR3 spells CASSRTSGNYNEQFF. DNA of the CDR3: TGTGCCAGCAGTCGGACTAGCGGAAACTACAATGAGCAGTTCTTC.

This clone was seen only a few times. The rearrangement uses TRBV4-3 and TRBJ2-7; a possible D gene is TRBD2 (5 bases). Trimming removed 4 bases from V and 4 bases from J, with 14 bases in between. CDR1 and CDR2 from the germline V gene are LGHNA and YSLEER. The CDR3 is 14 residues long. CDR3 DNA: TGCGCCAGCAGCCTCGCGGGTTCGTCGTACGAGCAGTACTTC. Residues: CASSLAGSSYEQYF.

The chain employs TRBV5-1 and TRBJ2-7; 10 bases are shared with TRBD1. Unmatched junction bases numbered 10, after V lost 4 bases and J lost 6 bases. The CDR3 has 15 amino acids. Germline CDR1 SGHRS, CDR2 YFSETQ. The CDR3 sequence: CASSRRDRGSGEQYF. The DNA for the CDR3 is TGCGCCAGCAGCCGCCGGGACAGGGGCTCCGGCGAGCAGTACTTC.

The chain links TRBV7-9 to TRBJ2-2; 8 nucleotides match TRBD1. Germline V gene sequence: CDR1 SEHNR, CDR2 FQNEAQ (reference sequence). The CDR3 is made up of 15 amino acids. V lost 5 bases and J lost 5; bases outside the gene matches: 7. The CDR3 DNA reads TGTGCCAGCAGCGATTCAGGGGGCATGACCGGGGAGCTGTTTTTT. Translating gives CASSDSGGMTGELFF.

A note on this clone: At the DNA level, this CDR3 is encoded by other sequences in the same sample as well. The chain employs TRBV7-3 and TRBJ2-3, with D possibly TRBD2 on 6 matching bases. V dropped 0 bases and J dropped 0 bases, with 7 bases sitting between them. CDR3 length equals 15 residues. CDR1 and CDR2 from the germline V gene are SGHTA and FQGTGA. The DNA for the CDR3 is TGTGCCAGCAGCTTAACCGGGACTAGCACAGATACGCAGTATTTT. This sequence encodes CASSLTGTSTDTQYF.